The T cell receptor (beta chain) described here comes from a study of T-cell memory formation after mild COVID-19. There are many counts of this clonotype. TCRdb reanalysed the 5' RACE reads using MiXCR and keeps one entry per CDR3 protein. Of 300,000 to 350,000 distinct CDR3 sequences detected, roughly 13% appear once; the ten largest clones hold under 25%. The TCR originated in a man younger than 30 who had mild COVID-19 (a few samples of this study predate the infection). Cell type and time point are not known. The source material was PBMCs or a T cell subset sorted from them (not recorded which).

The CDR3 loop is CASSLRGVGTGELFF. The CDR3 nucleotides read TGTGCCAGCAGTTTAAGGGGGGTTGGCACCGGGGAGCTGTTTTTT. The chain couples TRBV12-3 or TRBV12-4 to TRBJ2-2; D could derive from TRBD1 or TRBD2 (6 bases each). Trimming removed 2 bases from V and 4 bases from J, with 11 bases in between. CDR3 length: 15 residues.